This T cell receptor beta chain was found in a study of blood T cell repertoires in COVID-19. Background on the study: Acute-phase and convalescent COVID-19 samples originated in the United States, Italy and Spain. Sources were T cells, B-cell-depleted T cells, or PBMCs; the material itself was cDNA or gDNA.

Germline lookup yields CDR1 KGHSH and CDR2 LQKENI. Trimming took 3 bases from V and 0 from J; bases not matched to a gene: 7. The length of the CDR3 is 16 residues. Seattle enrolled patients during active infection and tracked them longitudinally. Per the original methods: Scientists estimated how many nucleated cells there were by amplifying reference gene primers. Sequencing used immunoSEQ multiplex PCR; TCRdb keeps in-frame clones, though not all of them. That table furnishes V, J and clone size, whereas the DNA furnished D and trimming. Here the sample spans under 250,000 clones, about nine tenths being singletons.

This clonotype originated in a man between 50 and 59 years old with COVID-19, enrolled during active disease. Input material: peripheral blood. The rearrangement uses TRBV18 and TRBJ2-7; 8 bases align to TRBD2. Here the CDR3 reads CASSPRGGRYSYEQYF. In nucleotides, the CDR3 is TGTGCCAGCTCACCGCGCGGCGGGAGGTACTCCTACGAGCAGTACTTC.